This paragraph covers one T cell receptor (beta chain) sequence. Its antigen has not been determined. No qualities accompany the bases; no much larger clone lies one base away. The CDR3 sequence holds 14 residues, the cysteine and phenylalanine included. The read is trimmed to its CDR3 DNA, 42 bases read in frame from base 1. From a lookup of the germline V gene, CDR1 and CDR2 are SGDLS and YYNGEE. V and J lose 3 bases and 4 bases, and a span of 11 bases separates them. Libraries were built with the immunoSEQ multiplex PCR assay. DNA from the CD4+ T cells that had been cultured and isolated underwent TCR beta CDR3 sequencing. As for the authors' bioinformatics: Non-productive TCR sequences were removed and reads were trimmed to the CDR3 region, keeping CDR3s of at least 7 amino acids. The MANAFEST web app was used to identify antigen-specific clonotypes by comparing expansion in peptide wells with expansion in reference cultures. Positive clones required FDR<0.05 expansion versus reference and all other wells, odds ratio above 5, and frequency above 0.1% in two replicate wells. A clonotype was called cross-reactive if it was significantly expanded both in SARS-CoV-2 spike wells and in at least one common cold coronavirus spike condition. Using the stringdist R package, CDR3 similarity was measured by Levenshtein distance, and unrooted trees were constructed with ape in R 3.6.1. Held by TCRdb, this immuneACCESS table contains in-frame sequences only and omits some clones. Under half of the omission traces to an unresolved V gene where checked; the cause of the rest is unknown. V, J and clone size are those of that table, while D and trimming were read from the DNA. The sample includes about 68,000 clones, with about four fifths observed a single time. Jointly, the top ten make up approximately 12% of the sample.

This specimen comes from a study of vaccination effects on CD4 cells after COVID-19 (dated by TCRdb to 2021 to 2024). With regard to the full study: Participants received two doses of either the BNT162b2 or the mRNA-1273 mRNA SARS-CoV-2 vaccine. SARS-CoV-2 spike-specific CD4+ TCR repertoires from before and after mRNA vaccination were compared in COVID-19 convalescent patients and in infection-naive vaccine recipients. The full study included 10 to 11 COVID-19 convalescent patients and several SARS-CoV-2-naive healthy vaccine recipients. Cultures from other donors in the study were sequenced with the Oncomine TCR Beta short-read assay on an Illumina iSeq 100.

The ViraFEST assay stimulated PBMC with viral peptide pools and then used TCR sequencing to identify antigen-specific CD4+ T cell clonotypes by expansion. After 10 days of culture, CD4+ T cells were isolated with the EasySep CD4+ T cell isolation kit. Negative nucleocapsid antibody results before and after vaccination confirmed that the healthy vaccine recipients had no prior SARS-CoV-2 infection. Over 1.5 million PBMC per well were cultured with about 10 ug/ml peptides in IMDM containing approximately 4.5% human AB serum, roughly 10 IU/ml IL-2 and gentamicin. On days 3 and 7, half of the culture medium was replaced with fresh IL-2-containing medium. Unless noted otherwise, every peptide stimulation condition was grown in triplicate wells. Using Ficoll-Paque Plus gradient centrifugation, PBMC were separated from whole blood and then either used fresh or cryopreserved at -140C. The overlapping peptide pools covered the spike proteins of SARS-CoV-2 as well as those of the common cold coronaviruses HCoV-NL63, HCoV-OC43 and HCoV-229E. Genomic DNA was extracted from cultured CD4+ T cells with the QIAamp micro DNA kit.

Summary of the overall study and its limitations: Limitations of the study were the small number of convalescent patients and the absence of early post-infection timepoints. Among healthy vaccine recipients, nearly all vaccine-induced clones were SARS-CoV-2 mono-reactive, and only 1 of 255 was cross-reactive with common cold coronaviruses. Clones induced by infection and clones induced by vaccination both contracted markedly at late timepoints after vaccination, which fits with T cell responses waning over time.

The specimen comprised CD4+ T cells from PBMCs cultured with SARS-CoV-2 spike peptides, sampled before COVID-19 vaccination. Taken with the paper, the label for cell subset or site translates to: SARS-CoV-2 spike overlapping peptide pool stimulation. The TCR comes from a human donor who received a COVID-19 vaccine. The chain uses TRBV9 and TRBJ1-3; there is no confident call for the D gene. The CDR3 is CASSGQVGGNTIYF. The nucleotides read TGTGCCAGCAGCGGCCAGGTGGGCGGAAACACCATATATTTT.